This record looks at one T cell receptor (beta chain) sequence and its context. This sample is part of a study of control samples from healthy donors and cancer patients. V lost 0 bases, J lost 0 bases, and 6 bases lay in between. CDR3 size: 16 residues. In germline, CDR1 is LGHNA, CDR2 YSLEER. The table came from immunoSEQ multiplex PCR; TCRdb's copy has only in-frame clones and leaves some out. The repertoire includes about 140,000 clones, about 90% of them detected once, and about 7.6% sits in the top ten. This chain joins TRBV4-3 and TRBJ1-6; D ambiguous. This clonotype originated in a man aged 18 to 29 in good health. The sequenced sample was blood. The CDR3 coding sequence is TGCGCCAGCAGCCAAGATAGGAGCTCCTATAATTCACCCCTCCACTTT. Translating gives CASSQDRSSYNSPLHF.